This T cell receptor beta chain is drawn from a study of OX40 agonist ivuxolimab in advanced cancers. TCRdb keeps only in-frame clones here, not all; method: immunoSEQ multiplex PCR. The repertoire holds 91,000 or so clones, with just over 85% as singletons. Germline assignment: CDR1 DFQATT and CDR2 SNEGSKA (reference sequence). The V end lost 5 bases, the J end lost 6 bases, and 11 bases lay between the germline ends. This CDR3 is 11 amino acids long. The sequence derives from an adult with an advanced solid tumor such as melanoma, head and neck, liver or kidney cancer. This rearrangement joins TRBV20-1 to TRBJ2-7; a possible D gene is TRBD2 (6 bases). This specimen was CD4+ or CD8+ T cells sorted from blood, taken in a trial of the OX40 agonist ivuxolimab. The CDR3 DNA follows: TGCAGTGCTGGGCGGGACCCCGAGCAGTACTTC. It is translated as CSAGRDPEQYF.